This T cell receptor beta chain originates from a study of T cells in Graves' hyperthyroidism and ophthalmopathy. The CDR3 has 14 residues. V was pared by 3 bases and J by 5 bases, with 4 bases of the junction left unmatched. CDR1 and CDR2 (germline): SGHRS, YFSETQ. Amplified regions were TCR beta CDR3 sequences from RNA transcripts. TCR CDR3 regions were first amplified by RT-PCR with HTBI primers. TCRdb re-derived calls from the multiplex PCR reads in MiXCR, one entry per CDR3 protein. The sample lists 500,000 to 650,000 distinct CDR3 sequences; around 15% were seen once. The rearrangement links TRBV5-1 to TRBJ2-2; 7 bases agree with TRBD1. Input material: blood. The TCR sequence derives from a woman aged 45-65 years with Graves' ophthalmopathy. CDR3 DNA sequence: TGCGCCAGCAGCTCTTCGACAGGGACCGGGGAGCTGTTTTTT. Translation gives CASSSSTGTGELFF.